This TCR beta chain derives from a study of blood T cells in healthy people across ages. Study-level findings and limits: Age advanced and TCR beta diversity per million T cells fell, roughly linearly. Whereas aged donors had fewer naive CD4+ cells, long-lived donors had more of them and higher diversity.

Note on this clonotype: Its antigen is not identified.

Sample-barcoded 5' priming and a J-beta primer mix drove a second PCR of about 6 to 12 cycles. Through a template-switch adaptor with 12 random nucleotides, each cDNA molecule received a tag. Each single sample gave us at least 2.5 million CDR3-containing paired-end reads. TCRdb re-called the 5' RACE reads through MiXCR, storing one row per CDR3 protein. The sample lists about 680,000 distinct CDR3 sequences; roughly 50% were seen once. The CDR3 contains 14 residues. Germline loops: CDR1 SGHDT, CDR2 YYEEEE. Between the trimmed V and J ends, which lost 4 bases and 4 bases, there was a span of 14 bases.

The chain recombines TRBV5-6 with TRBJ1-1, with a possible D match to TRBD1 (5 bases). The sequence came from a woman aged 60 to 75 in good health. The specimen was blood. The DNA for the CDR3 is TGTGCCAGCAGCGGGGCGGTTTGGAGCACTGAAGCTTTCTTT. Its translation is CASSGAVWSTEAFF. Based on the CDR3 plus reference TRBV5-6 and TRBJ1-1, the full variable domain is DAGVTQSPTHLIKTRGQQVTLRCSPKSGHDTVSWYQQALGQGPQFIFQYYEEEERQRGNFPDRFSGHQFPNYSSELNVNALLLGDSALYLCASSGAVWSTEAFFGQGTRLTVV.